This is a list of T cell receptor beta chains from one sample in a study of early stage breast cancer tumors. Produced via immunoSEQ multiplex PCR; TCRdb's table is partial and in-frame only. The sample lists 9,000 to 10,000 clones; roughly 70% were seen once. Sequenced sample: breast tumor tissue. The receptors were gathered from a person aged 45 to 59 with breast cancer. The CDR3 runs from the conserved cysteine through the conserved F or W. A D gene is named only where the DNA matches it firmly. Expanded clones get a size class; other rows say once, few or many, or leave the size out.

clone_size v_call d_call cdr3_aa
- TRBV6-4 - CASSDDVTNEQYF
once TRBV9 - CASSPHQGWGYTF
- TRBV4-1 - CASSQGLNSNQPQHF
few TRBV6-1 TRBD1 CASSDRGLDTQYF
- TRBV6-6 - CASSYSMGPPSGYTF
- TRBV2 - CASSEALLRGYTF
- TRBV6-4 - CASRVAETHGTQYF
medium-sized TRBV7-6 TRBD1 CASSRLQGIDGYTF
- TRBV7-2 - CASTWSDEQYF
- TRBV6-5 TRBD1 CASSSLTGNYGYTF
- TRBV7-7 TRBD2 CASSQAGGVQETQYF
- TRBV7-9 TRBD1 CASSNFLRDRDTGELFF
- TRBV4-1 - CASSDVEGPYNEQFF
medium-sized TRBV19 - CASSIDGLGNQPQHF
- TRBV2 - CASSGPLEQETQYF
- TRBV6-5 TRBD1 CASRGTGRGSPLHF
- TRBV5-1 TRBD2 CASSLGGTSRYEQYF
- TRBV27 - CASRPGDSYSPLHF
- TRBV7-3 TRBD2 CASTPYAGGWSETQYF
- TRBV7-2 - CASSFGNTEAFF
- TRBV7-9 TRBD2 CASSITSGPNNEQFF
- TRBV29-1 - CSVEGPDSYEQYF
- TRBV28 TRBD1 CASSLPGQAGANVLTF
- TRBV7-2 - CASSLARLPFF
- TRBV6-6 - CASSYSLTGPTGELFF
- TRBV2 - CASSPGTDYEQYF
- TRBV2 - CASSERLPNQPQHF
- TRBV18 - CASSPTQGGYGYTF
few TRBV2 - CASKSSGHSYNSPLHF
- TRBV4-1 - CASSQDLSGRLPLHF
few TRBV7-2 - CASSFLDSGTDTQYF
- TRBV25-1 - CASRGQWAGKFEAFF
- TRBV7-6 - CASSSEGIITDTQYF
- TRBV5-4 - CASSLPGASGANVLTF
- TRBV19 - CASIGHMNTGELFF
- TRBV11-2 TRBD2 CASSPGETSGEETQYF
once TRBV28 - CASRDTGYNEQFF
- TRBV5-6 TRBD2 CASSLSGDQETQYF
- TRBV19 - CASSPLGGAKGGYTF
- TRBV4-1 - CASSQAGASNEKLFF
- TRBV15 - CATSRGVTENTEAFF
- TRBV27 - CASSFKGIYGYTF
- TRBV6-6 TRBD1 CASKTTGGLGELFF
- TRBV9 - CASSTDPRRYGEAFF
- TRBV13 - CASSPDTDGYTF
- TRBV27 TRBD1 CASSWTGKGSPLHF
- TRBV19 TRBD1 CASSMGTGASTDTQYF
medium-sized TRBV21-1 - CASSKAGTTNTGELFF
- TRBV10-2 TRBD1 CASRRGTGGPPNTGELFF
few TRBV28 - CASSFEGFSYEQYF